These 17 T cell receptor beta chains were all obtained from the same sample, sequenced in a study of T cells in Graves' hyperthyroidism and ophthalmopathy. Template material for amplifying TCR beta CDR3 regions consisted of RNA transcripts. Using the HTBI primer set, a first-round RT-PCR was run on the TCR CDR3. A single record per CDR3 protein comes from TCRdb applying MiXCR to the multiplex PCR reads. The data contain under 450,000 distinct CDR3 sequences, 15% to 18% of them singletons. Sequenced: blood. These receptors all come from a woman between 18 and 29 years old with Graves' hyperthyroidism.

This clonotype was counted only a few times. CDR3 sequence reads: CASSADGTRVQYF. The CDR3 DNA sequence: TGTGCCAGTAGTGCGGATGGGACACGTGTACAGTATTTT. The chain has TRBV19 and TRBJ2-3; D possibly corresponds to TRBD1 (6 bases). Germline-derived CDR1 and CDR2 are LNHDA and SQIVND (reference sequence). The CDR3 has 13 residues. V lost 5 bases and J 12 bases, leaving 18 bases between the germline ends.

This clonotype occurred many times. The chain links TRBV20-1 to TRBJ2-7, with 12 bases lining up with TRBD2. Trimming took 6 bases from V and 0 from J; bases not matched to a gene: 9. Germline CDR1 and CDR2: DFQATT and SNEGSKA (reference sequence). The CDR3 is made up of 16 amino acids. The CDR3 nucleotides are TGCAGTGCGACCGGGACTAGCGGGCTGAGCTCCTACGAGCAGTACTTC. It specifies CSATGTSGLSSYEQYF.

This clonotype appeared many times. This chain uses TRBV11-2 with TRBJ2-3; D may be TRBD1 (5 bases). Trimming shortened V by 1 base and J by 6 bases, and 11 bases separated the two germline ends. Germline V gene lookup returns CDR1 SGHAT and CDR2 FQNNGV. This CDR3 comprises 14 residues. The CDR3 region has the DNA TGTGCCAGCAGCTTAGGCAGGGATTGGGATACGCAGTATTTT. Encoded protein: CASSLGRDWDTQYF.

This clonotype was picked up a small number of times. V is TRBV7-3 and J is TRBJ2-1; a weak D match, TRBD2 (7 bases). CDR1 and CDR2 from the germline V gene are SGHTA and FQGTGA. The CDR3 extends over 13 amino acids. The V end was cut by 6 bases, the J end by 9 bases, with 15 bases between. The CDR3 nucleotides are TGTGCCAGCAGAATCGGGGGCGGGAGTGAGCAGTTCTTC. Translation gives CASRIGGGSEQFF.

At least ten counts were recorded for this clonotype. The V gene is TRBV11-2, the J gene TRBJ2-5; maybe TRBD1 (6 bases). Trimming left V 5 bases short and J 1 base short, with 17 bases between. Looked up from germline, CDR1 is SGHAT and CDR2 is FQNNGV. The CDR3 extends over 16 amino acids. DNA for the CDR3: TGTGCCAGCAGCATACCCTACAGGGCTAGCCAAGAGACCCAGTACTTC. It encodes CASSIPYRASQETQYF.

This clonotype was detected ten times or more. V is TRBV28 and J is TRBJ2-1, with TRBD1 identical over 10 bases. The germline gives CDR1 MDHEN, CDR2 SYDVKM. The CDR3 contains 14 residues. After removal of 4 bases from V and 7 bases from J, the junction contained 4 bases not matched to a gene. CDR3 in amino acids: CASSWTGGRNEQFF. In nucleotides, the CDR3 is TGTGCCAGCAGTTGGACAGGGGGTAGGAATGAGCAGTTCTTC.

This sequence joins TRBV4-3 and TRBJ1-2; D might be TRBD1 (5 bases). V lost 2 bases and J 4 bases, leaving 20 bases between the germline ends. The CDR3 is 17 residues long. The germline V gene encodes CDR1 LGHNA and CDR2 YSLEER. The CDR3 protein is CASSQRFPEGARYGYTF. The CDR3 region has the DNA TGCGCCAGCAGCCAAAGATTTCCTGAAGGGGCTCGCTATGGCTACACCTTC.

Ten or more counts support this clonotype. The chain carries TRBV20-1 and TRBJ1-6, with a possible D match to TRBD1 (6 bases). The V gene's germline CDR1 is DFQATT and CDR2 SNEGSKA (reference sequence). The CDR3 length is 13 residues. With 1 base removed from V and 9 bases from J, the gap between germline ends came to 10 bases. The CDR3 region has the DNA TGCAGTGCTAGAGGCGGGGGCTTTTCACCCCTCCACTTT. Translating gives CSARGGGFSPLHF.

In its sample, this clonotype was seen a few times. The CDR3 reads CASSLIQGAGEKLFF. The CDR3 region has the DNA TGTGCCAGCAGCTTAATACAGGGGGCAGGGGAAAAACTGTTTTTT. The gene calls are TRBV7-2 and TRBJ1-4; 9 positions agree with TRBD1. Per the germline V gene, CDR1 is SGHTA and CDR2 is FQGNSA. The J segment lost 8 bases and the V segment lost 2 bases, leaving 6 bases of the junction unmatched. The CDR3 spans 15 residues.

This chain links TRBV27 with TRBJ1-5; D gene unclear. The CDR3 extends over 14 amino acids. The germline gives CDR1 MNHEY, CDR2 SMNVEV (reference sequence). Deletions cut 0 bases from V and 5 bases from J, with 8 bases between. The CDR3 reads CASSLSGSDQPQHF. The CDR3 bases are TGTGCCAGCAGTTTATCAGGGTCGGATCAGCCCCAGCATTTT.

The sample holds a few counts of this clonotype. The chain is built from TRBV20-1 and TRBJ2-1; 7 bases map to TRBD2. Germline-derived CDR1 and CDR2 are DFQATT and SNEGSKA (reference sequence). CDR3 length equals 15 residues. Trimming removed 6 bases from V and 1 base from J; junction bases left unmatched: 9. CDR3 DNA sequence: TGCAGTGCCCCTGGTGAAGCGGGGTCCTACAATGAGCAGTTCTTC. This sequence encodes CSAPGEAGSYNEQFF.

This clonotype was detected ten times or more. The rearrangement links TRBV12-3 or TRBV12-4 to TRBJ2-7, with D perhaps being TRBD1 or TRBD2 (5 bases each). The V gene lost 4 bases and the J gene lost 6 bases, with 13 bases spanning the gap. This CDR3 has 13 residues. The CDR3: CASSWDVFAEQYF. The CDR3 DNA is TGTGCCAGCAGTTGGGACGTCTTCGCCGAGCAGTACTTC.

This clonotype has only a few counts. The rearrangement links TRBV7-2 to TRBJ2-7; the D is unclear. CDR1 is SGHTA and CDR2 is FQGNSA in the germline V gene. The CDR3 sequence is 13 residues long. The germline V and J ends were trimmed by 0 bases and 2 bases, with 5 bases remaining between them. CDR3 bases: TGTGCCAGCAGCTTAGCCCCTACCTACGAGCAGTACTTC. Translated: CASSLAPTYEQYF. The variable domain in full, completed from reference TRBV7-2 and TRBJ2-7, reads GAGVSQSPSNKVTEKGKDVELRCDPISGHTALYWYRQSLGQGLEFLIYFQGNSAPDKSGLPSDRFSAERTGGSVSTLTIQRTQQEDSAVYLCASSLAPTYEQYFGPGTRLTVT.

J is TRBJ1-5 and V is TRBV4-1; the D gene is possibly TRBD1 (6 bases). V dropped 4 bases and J dropped 6 bases, with 19 bases sitting between them. The germline CDR1 and CDR2 sequences are MGHRA and YSYEKL. CDR3 length: 16 amino acids. The CDR3, as DNA: TGCGCCAGCAGCCTACGATGGGGGGGGCGCGGTCAGCCCCAGCATTTT. It encodes CASSLRWGGRGQPQHF.

The genes are TRBV5-1 and TRBJ2-3; D not certain. The CDR3 loop spans 15 amino acids. V was pared by 4 bases and J by 3 bases, with 15 bases between. CDR1 is SGHRS and CDR2 is YFSETQ in the germline V gene. CDR3 loop: CASSQAGRFTDTQYF. The CDR3 DNA reads TGCGCCAGCAGCCAGGCCGGACGGTTTACAGATACGCAGTATTTT. The variable domain in full, completed from reference TRBV5-1 and TRBJ2-3, reads KAGVTQTPRYLIKTRGQQVTLSCSPISGHRSVSWYQQTPGQGLQFLFEYFSETQRNKGNFPGRFSGRQFSNSRSEMNVSTLELGDSALYLCASSQAGRFTDTQYFGPGTRLTVL.

Ten or more counts support this clonotype. The gene calls are TRBV7-8 and TRBJ1-6; D is unclear. The CDR3 runs 16 residues. The germline V gene has CDR1 SGHVS and CDR2 FQNEAQ. Trimming cost V 2 bases and J 10 bases, with 18 bases left between them. The CDR3 DNA reads TGTGCCAGCAGCTTAATGTATTGGGATAGAAAATCACCCCTCCACTTT. This encodes CASSLMYWDRKSPLHF.

The chain links TRBV7-6 to TRBJ1-2; TRBD1 agrees at 7 bases. The CDR3 has 14 residues. After removal of 8 bases from V and 7 bases from J, the junction contained 13 bases not matched to a gene. Germline CDR1 reads SGHVS; CDR2 reads FNYEAQ. This CDR3 reads CASARGGRGSGYTF. The CDR3 DNA sequence: TGTGCCAGCGCTCGAGGGGGCAGGGGCTCTGGCTACACCTTC. The entire variable domain, with the rest obtained from reference TRBV7-6 and TRBJ1-2, is as follows: GAGVSQSPRYKVTKRGQDVALRCDPISGHVSLYWYRQALGQGPEFLTYFNYEAQQDKSGLPNDRFSAERPEGSISTLTIQRTEQRDSAMYRCASARGGRGSGYTFGSGTRLTVV.